What follows are 27 T cell receptor beta chains derived from one specimen sequenced in a study of identical twins (dated by TCRdb to 2016 to 2018). The method behind the library was 5' RACE. Reads for this sample came from an Illumina HiSeq 2000. TCRdb reanalyzed the raw reads on its own, using fastp at Q25 for trimming and MiXCR for clone calling, and kept in-frame beta chains. Records with the same CDR3 protein are collapsed into one entry carrying the most frequent genes and DNA. This sample lists 400,000 to 500,000 distinct CDR3 sequences; approximately 18% were detected once. The ten largest clonotypes hold 12% of the sample. Sequencing input: naive T cells sorted from blood. The sample's cell subset or site label is to be understood as: cells isolated with a human naive T-cell isolation kit. The receptors come from a man over 45 in good health.

This clonotype was detected many times. The chain couples TRBV20-1 to TRBJ1-4; D is ambiguous. In germline, CDR1 is DFQATT, CDR2 SNEGSKA (reference sequence). With 3 bases removed from V and 0 bases from J, the gap between germline ends came to 11 bases. CDR3 length: 15 amino acids. As DNA, the CDR3 is TGCAGTGCTAGTCCGTACATTGCAACTAATGAAAAACTGTTTTTT. Protein: CSASPYIATNEKLFF.

Comments on this clonotype: At one of its ends the junction is not consistent with the germline gene, which may arise from a read error. The chain links TRBV28 to TRBJ1-1; D might be TRBD1 (5 bases). CDR3 size: 12 residues. Germline V gene lookup returns CDR1 MDHEN and CDR2 SYDVKM. CDR3 nucleotide sequence: TGTGCCAGCAGTTCTACTGCGGACAAAGCTTTTTTT. Translating gives CASSSTADKAFF.

This clonotype was counted many times. The V and J genes are TRBV20-1 and TRBJ2-3; D possibly corresponds to TRBD2 (6 bases). Germline loops: CDR1 DFQATT, CDR2 SNEGSKA (reference sequence). The CDR3 spans 15 residues. The V end lost 3 bases, the J end lost 3 bases, and 16 bases lay between the germline ends. CDR3 amino acids: CSASLLAGNTDTQYF. CDR3 bases: TGCAGTGCTAGTCTGTTGGCGGGAAATACAGATACGCAGTATTTT.

The chain combines TRBV20-1 with TRBJ1-3; D is unclear. CDR1 and CDR2 (germline): DFQATT, SNEGSKA (reference sequence). V was trimmed by 4 bases and J by 6 bases, leaving 10 bases between them. This CDR3 contains 12 residues. The CDR3 coding sequence is TGCAGTGCTACCGTGACTCAAAACACCATATATTTT. This encodes CSATVTQNTIYF.

The chain combines TRBV3-1 with TRBJ2-1, with D unclear. Per the germline V gene, CDR1 is LGHDT and CDR2 is YNNKEL (reference sequence). The length of the CDR3 is 14 residues. Deletions cut 3 bases from V and 0 bases from J, with 6 bases between. The CDR3 DNA follows: TGTGCCAGCAGCCAGGAGAGCTCCTACAATGAGCAGTTCTTC. Amino acid sequence: CASSQESSYNEQFF.

This chain uses TRBV10-3 with TRBJ2-7, with 8 bases matching TRBD2. After removal of 0 bases from V and 0 bases from J, the junction contained 4 bases not matched to a gene. This CDR3 region has 16 residues. The V gene's germline CDR1 is ENHRY and CDR2 SYGVKD. The CDR3 DNA reads TGTGCCATCAGTGAGTCGCCGGGAGGGAGCTCCTACGAGCAGTACTTC. Translated: CAISESPGGSSYEQYF.

This clonotype has more than one count but fewer than ten. DNA for the CDR3: TGCAGTGGGGCCAAAAACATTCAGTACTTC. Protein sequence: CSGAKNIQYF. The chain joins TRBV20-1 to TRBJ2-4, with D uncertain. Per germline, CDR1 DFQATT and CDR2 SNEGSKA (reference sequence). Deletions cut 7 bases from V and 1 base from J, with 2 bases between. The CDR3 runs to 10 residues.

This clonotype was detected ten times or more. The V gene is TRBV20-1, the J gene TRBJ2-1; D is perhaps TRBD2 (5 bases). Between the trimmed V and J ends, which lost 3 bases and 7 bases, there was a span of 22 bases. Germline V gene lookup returns CDR1 DFQATT and CDR2 SNEGSKA (reference sequence). CDR3 length: 16 residues. The CDR3 sequence is CSASSGLAAIRNEQFF. CDR3 in DNA: TGCAGTGCTAGTAGTGGGCTAGCCGCTATAAGGAATGAGCAGTTCTTC.

The rearrangement uses TRBV7-2 and TRBJ2-2; no clear D. The V and J ends lost 8 bases and 10 bases respectively, with 11 bases between them. The germline V gene has CDR1 SGHTA and CDR2 FQGNSA. The CDR3 covers 11 residues. CDR3 protein: CASASAPELFF. CDR3 coding DNA: TGTGCCAGCGCTTCTGCCCCGGAGCTGTTTTTT.

This chain joins TRBV15 and TRBJ2-1, with 11 bases identical to TRBD2. The CDR3 contains 15 residues. Per the germline V gene, CDR1 is LNHNV and CDR2 is YYDKDF (reference sequence). The junction had 8 bases not matched to a gene; V was cut back by 4 bases and J by 9 bases. This CDR3 reads CATSKVAGGLGEQFF. CDR3 bases: TGTGCCACCAGCAAGGTAGCGGGAGGGCTCGGTGAGCAGTTCTTC.

The table lists this clonotype with many counts. This sequence joins TRBV6-2 or TRBV6-3 and TRBJ1-1; the D gene is possibly TRBD1 (5 bases). V dropped 2 bases and J dropped 3 bases, with 10 bases sitting between them. The CDR3 length is 14 residues. The germline V gene encodes CDR1 MNHEY and CDR2 SVGEGT. The CDR3 region is CASSYPWGDTEAFF. As DNA, the CDR3 is TGTGCCAGCAGTTACCCGTGGGGGGACACTGAAGCTTTCTTT.

The chain has TRBV15 and TRBJ2-7, with D possibly being TRBD2 (5 bases). Germline V gene sequence: CDR1 LNHNV, CDR2 YYDKDF (reference sequence). The CDR3 sequence is 16 residues long. Trimming took off 3 bases at V and 6 bases at J, with 21 bases between the two ends. CDR3 loop: CATSRRVGGLGSEQYF. CDR3 DNA sequence: TGTGCCACCAGCAGGAGGGTGGGCGGGCTCGGCTCCGAGCAGTACTTC.

The chain joins TRBV11-2 to TRBJ1-5; 7 bases match TRBD1. CDR3 size: 12 residues. Germline V gene sequence: CDR1 SGHAT, CDR2 FQNNGV. V trimming: 2 bases; J trimming: 11 bases; junction bases outside the gene matches: 3. For the CDR3, the DNA is TGTGCCAGCAGCTTACCAGGGGGGTCCCAGCATTTT. Its translation is CASSLPGGSQHF.

This chain links TRBV28 with TRBJ2-3; tentatively, D is TRBD2 (6 bases). With 5 bases removed from V and 0 bases from J, the gap between germline ends came to 12 bases. From germline, CDR1 is MDHEN and CDR2 SYDVKM. The length of the CDR3 is 15 residues. CDR3 region: CASSAGTGSTDTQYF. The CDR3 region has the DNA TGTGCCAGCAGTGCCGGGACTGGTAGCACAGATACGCAGTATTTT.

In this sample, this clonotype turned up a few times. This chain uses TRBV28 with TRBJ2-7; D is undetermined. Germline V gene data show CDR1 as MDHEN and CDR2 as SYDVKM. The V gene lost 2 bases and the J gene lost 7 bases, with 12 bases spanning the gap. The CDR3 loop spans 13 amino acids. The CDR3 DNA is TGTGCCAGCAGTTTAATAAGAAGGCGGGAGCAGTACTTC. Its translation: CASSLIRRREQYF.

A few counts support this clonotype. This chain links TRBV5-1 with TRBJ2-2, with no clear D. Germline-derived CDR1 and CDR2 are SGHRS and YFSETQ. The V end was cut by 6 bases, the J end by 5 bases, with 14 bases between. This CDR3 comprises 14 residues. The CDR3 loop is CASTPNEVTGELFF. The CDR3 bases are TGCGCCAGCACCCCAAATGAGGTGACCGGGGAGCTGTTTTTT.

The chain couples TRBV20-1 to TRBJ2-3; maybe TRBD2 (6 bases). Trimming shortened V by 0 bases and J by 7 bases, and 11 bases separated the two germline ends. The length of the CDR3 is 13 residues. From germline, CDR1 is DFQATT and CDR2 SNEGSKA (reference sequence). The CDR3 region has the DNA TGCAGTGCTAGAGATCCACGGGAGAATACGCAGTATTTT. Protein product: CSARDPRENTQYF.

This chain connects TRBV30 to TRBJ2-1, with 12 nucleotides matching TRBD2. The V and J ends lost 3 bases and 6 bases, in that order; junction bases with no gene match: 3. This CDR3 is built from 14 residues. Germline CDR1 and CDR2: GTSNPN and SVGIG (reference sequence). For the CDR3, the DNA is TGTGCCTGGAGGCAACTAGCGGGAGGCAATGAGCAGTTCTTC. This encodes CAWRQLAGGNEQFF. The variable domain in full, completed from reference TRBV30 and TRBJ2-1, reads SQTIHQWPATLVQPVGSPLSLECTVEGTSNPNLYWYRQAAGRGLQLLFYSVGIGQISSEVPQNLSASRPQDRQFILSSKKLLLSDSGFYLCAWRQLAGGNEQFFGPGTRLTVL.

This clonotype turned up a few times. The rearrangement links TRBV5-5 to TRBJ2-1; 9 bases align to TRBD1. The CDR3 has 17 residues. From germline, CDR1 is SGHKS and CDR2 YYEKEE (reference sequence). With 2 bases clipped from V and 0 bases from J, the junction kept 6 bases outside the gene matches. The CDR3 protein is CASSFPRTGVSYNEQFF. For the CDR3, the DNA is TGTGCCAGCAGCTTTCCGCGGACAGGGGTCTCCTACAATGAGCAGTTCTTC.

This clonotype was counted a single time. This chain uses TRBV7-2 with TRBJ2-5; D perhaps matches TRBD1 (6 bases). Germline CDR1 and CDR2: SGHTA and FQGNSA. CDR3 length: 15 residues. Trimming stripped 5 bases from V and 5 bases from J, with 18 bases between. The DNA for the CDR3 is TGTGCCAGCAGCCCCCAAACAGGGTTCGCCGAGACCCAGTACTTC. It encodes CASSPQTGFAETQYF. The variable domain in full, with the rest retrieved from reference TRBV7-2 and TRBJ2-5, is GAGVSQSPSNKVTEKGKDVELRCDPISGHTALYWYRQSLGQGLEFLIYFQGNSAPDKSGLPSDRFSAERTGGSVSTLTIQRTQQEDSAVYLCASSPQTGFAETQYFGPGTRLLVL.

In this sample, this clonotype turned up a few times. The rearrangement uses TRBV12-3 or TRBV12-4 and TRBJ2-7; 8 nucleotides align to TRBD1. The CDR3 consists of 14 residues. Trimming cost V 5 bases and J 5 bases; bases outside gene matches: 8. CDR3 in amino acids: CASSQGATHHEQYF. The DNA for the CDR3 is TGTGCCAGCAGTCAGGGGGCGACCCACCACGAGCAGTACTTC.

Only a few counts were recorded for this clonotype. The chain links TRBV5-1 to TRBJ2-1, with 8 nucleotides matching TRBD1. The junction had 12 bases not matched to a gene; V was cut back by 6 bases and J by 7 bases. Germline V lookup: CDR1 SGHRS, CDR2 YFSETQ. The CDR3 is made up of 15 amino acids. The CDR3 bases are TGCGCCAGCACGTCCGGACAGGGTGGAGGGAATGAGCAGTTCTTC. Translated, it gives CASTSGQGGGNEQFF.

This clonotype has at least ten counts. V and J are TRBV2 and TRBJ2-3; TRBD1 aligns across 7 bases. V trimming: 3 bases; J trimming: 0 bases; junction bases outside the gene matches: 3. CDR1 is SNHLY and CDR2 is FYNNEI in the germline V gene. The CDR3 runs to 15 residues. The CDR3 here is CASSERTGSTDTQYF. For the CDR3, the DNA is TGTGCCAGCAGTGAGCGGACAGGCAGCACAGATACGCAGTATTTT.

The chain combines TRBV5-5 with TRBJ2-2; no definite D call. The length of the CDR3 is 15 residues. Trimming removed 2 bases at V and 0 bases at J, with 8 bases between. Germline CDR1 and CDR2: SGHKS and YYEKEE (reference sequence). The CDR3 DNA is TGTGCCAGCAGCTTCATAACAGCGAACACCGGGGAGCTGTTTTTT. Amino acids: CASSFITANTGELFF.

The rearrangement joins TRBV11-2 to TRBJ2-1; the match to TRBD2 covers 14 bases. The V segment lost 2 bases and the J segment 10 bases; nucleotides outside the gene matches: 10. CDR1 and CDR2 (germline): SGHAT, FQNNGV. This CDR3 has 17 residues. The CDR3: CASSLWLSGLAGDEQFF. CDR3 nucleotide sequence: TGTGCCAGCAGCTTATGGCTGTCGGGACTAGCGGGAGACGAGCAGTTCTTC.

The table lists this clonotype with a few counts. The V gene is TRBV29-1, the J gene TRBJ2-1; the match to TRBD2 covers 8 bases. The CDR3 has 13 amino acids. J was trimmed by 4 bases and V by 4 bases; bases with no gene match: 3. Germline CDR1 and CDR2: SQVTM and ANQGSEA. CDR3 coding DNA: TGCAGCGTTGTGCCTAGCGGGTACAATGAGCAGTTCTTC. Translating it yields CSVVPSGYNEQFF.

With respect to this clonotype: A much larger clone differs from this one at a single base, so this may be a read error. V usage is TRBV10-3 and J usage is TRBJ2-5, with D possibly matching TRBD2 (6 bases). Germline assignment: CDR1 ENHRY and CDR2 SYGVKD. The CDR3 has 17 residues. The CDR3 sequence is CAISEGWGTQRQETQSF. Here the CDR3 DNA reads TGTGCCATCAGTGAAGGATGGGGGACTCAGCGTCAAGAGACCCAGTCCTTC.